Listed below are T cell receptor beta chains from one sample, sequenced in a study of T cells in Graves' hyperthyroidism and ophthalmopathy. MiXCR was run by TCRdb on the multiplex PCR reads, yielding one entry per CDR3 protein. The sample has 500,000 to 750,000 distinct CDR3 sequences, around 16% seen once. The sequenced sample consisted of blood. The source of these receptors is a young woman with Graves' hyperthyroidism. Each CDR3 is given with its conserved first and last residue. D genes are given only for firm matches. Not all rows give a size; the values are once, few, many and, for expanded clones, a class.

TRBJ2-7 TRBD2 TRBV20-1 NA TGCAGTGCTAGAATGGCGGGAGGCTCCTACGAGCAGTACTTC CSARMAGGSYEQYF
TRBJ1-5 NA TRBV19 NA TGTGCCACCAAGGACACCGTGAATCAGCCCCAGCATTTT CATKDTVNQPQHF
TRBJ2-7 NA TRBV4-1 many TGCGCCAGCAGCCAACTAGGTTCCTACGAGCAGTACTTC CASSQLGSYEQYF
TRBJ2-5 TRBD2 TRBV27 NA TGTGCCAGCTATACAAGACTAGCGGGACGCGAAGAGACCCAGTACTTC CASYTRLAGREETQYF
TRBJ2-3 NA TRBV7-9 NA TGTGCCAGCAGCCAATTTGGCGCAGGGGAGGGCACAGATACGCAGTATTTT CASSQFGAGEGTDTQYF
TRBJ2-7 TRBD1 TRBV28 NA TGTGCCAGCAGTCAACAGACAGGGGGAGGCTACGAGCAGTACTTC CASSQQTGGGYEQYF
TRBJ1-5 NA TRBV27 NA TGTGCCAGCAGTCCCGGCCCGGGCCGCCCCCAGCATTTT CASSPGPGRPQHF
TRBJ1-1 NA TRBV6-1 NA TGTGCCAGCAGTGAAGCGGGGGAGTGGGCGCGAGCTTTCTTT CASSEAGEWARAFF
TRBJ2-7 NA TRBV12-3/TRBV12-4 many TGTGCCAGCAGTTTAGGCCTGCCGGGGCCGCAGTACTTC CASSLGLPGPQYF
TRBJ2-7 NA TRBV20-1 many TGCAGTGCTAGAAAGACAGGCTACGAGCAGTACTTC CSARKTGYEQYF
TRBJ2-7 NA TRBV7-9 many TGTGCCAGCAGGACCGGGCCTCACTACGAGCAGTACTTC CASRTGPHYEQYF
TRBJ2-2 NA TRBV5-6 NA TGTGCCAGCAGCTTGGGGAGGCTTCCAGTCCTGACCGGGGAGCTGTTTTTT CASSLGRLPVLTGELFF
TRBJ1-6 NA TRBV6-1 NA TGTGCCAGCAGTCCCCTCCAGGGCTATAATTCACCCCTCCACTTT CASSPLQGYNSPLHF
TRBJ2-7 TRBD2 TRBV2 many TGTGCCAGCAGGGTGGGACTAGTCCAGAGCGAGCAGTACTTC CASRVGLVQSEQYF
TRBJ1-2 TRBD1 TRBV9 NA TGTGCCAGCAGCGTAACGACAGGGGCCTCCTATGGCTACACCTTC CASSVTTGASYGYTF
TRBJ2-7 NA TRBV18 NA TGTGCCAGCTCACCCAATCCAAGGAGACGAAACTACGAGCAGTACTTC CASSPNPRRRNYEQYF
TRBJ2-7 TRBD1 TRBV6-2/TRBV6-3 many TGTGCCAGCAGTTACGGGTGGACAGGGGGCAGCTACGAGCAGTACTTC CASSYGWTGGSYEQYF
TRBJ2-1 NA TRBV10-3 NA TGTGCCATCAGTGAATCAGGGGAGATCGACAATGAGCAGTTCTTC CAISESGEIDNEQFF
TRBJ2-7 NA TRBV24-1 many TGTGCCACCAGTGATCGACAGTACGAGCAGTACTTC CATSDRQYEQYF
TRBJ2-7 NA TRBV7-9 many TGTGCCAGCAGCTTGCTATTCTACGAGCAGTACTTC CASSLLFYEQYF
TRBJ2-7 NA TRBV12-3/TRBV12-4 many TGTGCCAGCAGTTTAGCCCGACGGATGGACTACGAGCAGTACTTC CASSLARRMDYEQYF
TRBJ2-7 TRBD1 TRBV7-9 NA TGTGCCAGCAGCTTTCCCGGGACAGGGGTGTACGAGCAGTACTTC CASSFPGTGVYEQYF
TRBJ2-2 NA TRBV7-2 many TGTGCCACCGTGGAGGGCGCTATCACCGGGGAGCTGTTTTTT CATVEGAITGELFF
TRBJ2-5 TRBD2 TRBV27 few TGTGCCAGCATGGGCTTAGCGGGAGGTTTAGGAGAGACCCAGTACTTC CASMGLAGGLGETQYF
TRBJ2-7 TRBD2 TRBV20-1 few TGCAGTGCCCTGGGGACTAGCGGGAAATTGTACGAGCAGTACTTC CSALGTSGKLYEQYF
TRBJ1-3 TRBD1 TRBV20-1 few TGCAGTGCCGAGACAGGGGCCAACTCTGGAAACACCATATATTTT CSAETGANSGNTIYF
TRBJ2-7 NA TRBV19 few TGTGCCAGTAGTTTTGGACGGAACTACGAGCAGTACTTC CASSFGRNYEQYF
TRBJ2-4 TRBD2 TRBV6-1 NA TGTGCCAGCAGCCGGGAGGACGCCAAAAACATTCAGTACTTC CASSREDAKNIQYF
TRBJ2-1 NA TRBV2 NA TGTGCCAGCAGTGAAGGCGAAACGTACAATGAGCAGTTCTTC CASSEGETYNEQFF
TRBJ2-1 NA TRBV2 many TGTGCCAGCAGTGACCGATACTACAATGAGCAGTTCTTC CASSDRYYNEQFF
TRBJ2-1 TRBD2 TRBV7-6 many TGTGCCAGCAGCTCAAGGCCGGGACTAGCGGCTTACAATGAGCAGTTCTTC CASSSRPGLAAYNEQFF
TRBJ1-5 NA TRBV27 many TGTGCCAGCAGTTTAATACGCAATCAGCCCCAGCATTTT CASSLIRNQPQHF
TRBJ2-7 TRBD2 TRBV27 NA TGTGCCAGCAGTGCTGGTAGCGGGCTAACCTACGAGCAGTACTTC CASSAGSGLTYEQYF
TRBJ2-3 TRBD2 TRBV10-3 many TGTGCCATCAGTGGGACTAGCGGGAACACAGATACGCAGTATTTT CAISGTSGNTDTQYF
TRBJ2-5 TRBD2 TRBV29-1 NA TGCAGCGTTGAAGATCCCAGGCGGGAGACCGAAGAGACCCAGTACTTC CSVEDPRRETEETQYF
TRBJ2-7 NA TRBV30 NA TGTGCCTGGAGTCGAGGGACTCTGAACGAGCAGTACTTC CAWSRGTLNEQYF
TRBJ2-2 TRBD2 TRBV10-2 NA TGCGCCAGCAGACTAGCGGGAGATGGCACCGGGGAGCTGTTTTTT CASRLAGDGTGELFF
TRBJ2-2 NA TRBV30 NA TGTGCCTGGAGTGGAACTACAGCGTCCGGGGAGCTGTTTTTT CAWSGTTASGELFF
TRBJ2-7 NA TRBV7-9 many TGTGCCAGTAAATCAGCCTACGAGCAGTACTTC CASKSAYEQYF
TRBJ1-1 NA TRBV5-4 NA TGTGCCAGCAATTGGATCGGCAAAGGGGGCACTGAAGCTTTCTTT CASNWIGKGGTEAFF
TRBJ1-2 NA TRBV6-2/TRBV6-3 NA TGTGCCTCCCAACGGGGGTATGGCTACACCTTC CASQRGYGYTF
TRBJ2-7 TRBD2 TRBV29-1 many TGCAGCGTTCCAGCGGGAAACTCCTACGAGCAGTACTTC CSVPAGNSYEQYF
TRBJ2-2 TRBD1 TRBV29-1 few TGCAGCGTTGCGGACAGGACGAACACCGGGGAGCTGTTTTTT CSVADRTNTGELFF
TRBJ2-7 NA TRBV14 few TGTGCCAGCAGCGCCACCCGGGACCTCAACTCCTACGAGCAGTACTTC CASSATRDLNSYEQYF
TRBJ2-7 TRBD1 TRBV30 NA TGTGCCGGGGGACAGGGAGGGCGCGAGCAGTACTTC CAGGQGGREQYF
TRBJ2-7 TRBD2 TRBV6-6 many TGTGCCAGCAGTTACTTGGGTAGCGGGATCACCTCCTCCTCCTACGAGCAGTACTTC CASSYLGSGITSSSYEQYF
TRBJ1-1 NA TRBV28 few TGTGCCAGCAGTTTCGGCCCGGGTGGGACTGAAGCTTTCTTT CASSFGPGGTEAFF
TRBJ2-3 TRBD1 TRBV20-1 many TGCAGTGCTCGGCAGGGGGATGTCACAGATACGCAGTATTTT CSARQGDVTDTQYF